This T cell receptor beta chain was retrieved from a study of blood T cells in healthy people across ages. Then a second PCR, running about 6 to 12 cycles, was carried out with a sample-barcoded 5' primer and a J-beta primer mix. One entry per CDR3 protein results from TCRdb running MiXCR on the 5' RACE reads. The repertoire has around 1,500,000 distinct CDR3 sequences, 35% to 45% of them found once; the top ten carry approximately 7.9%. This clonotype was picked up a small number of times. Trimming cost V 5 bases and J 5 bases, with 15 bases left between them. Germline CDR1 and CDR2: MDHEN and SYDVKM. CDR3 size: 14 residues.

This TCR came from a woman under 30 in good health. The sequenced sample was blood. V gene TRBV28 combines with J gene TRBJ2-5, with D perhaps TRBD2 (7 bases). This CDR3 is CASSNLGGRETQYF. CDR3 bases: TGTGCCAGCAGTAACCTCGGGGGGCGGGAGACCCAGTACTTC.